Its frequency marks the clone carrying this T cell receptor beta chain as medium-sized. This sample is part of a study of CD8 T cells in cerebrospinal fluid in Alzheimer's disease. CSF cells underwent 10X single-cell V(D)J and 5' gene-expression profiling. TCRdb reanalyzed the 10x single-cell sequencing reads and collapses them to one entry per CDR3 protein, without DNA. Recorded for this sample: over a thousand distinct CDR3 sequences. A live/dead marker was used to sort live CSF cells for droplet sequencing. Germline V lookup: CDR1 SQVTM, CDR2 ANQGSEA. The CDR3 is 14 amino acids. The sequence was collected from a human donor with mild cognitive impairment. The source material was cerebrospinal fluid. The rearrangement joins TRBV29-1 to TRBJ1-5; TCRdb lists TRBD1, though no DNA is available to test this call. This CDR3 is CSVEVGAGNQPQHF. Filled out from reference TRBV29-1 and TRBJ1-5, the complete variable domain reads SAVISQKPSRDICQRGTSLTIQCQVDSQVTMMFWYRQQPGQSLTLIATANQGSEATYESGFVIDKFPISRPNLTFSTLTVSNMSPEDSSIYLCSVEVGAGNQPQHFGDGTRLSIL.